This T cell receptor (beta chain) comes out of a study of blood T cell repertoires in COVID-19. For the study at large: Sites across the United States, Italy and Spain contributed samples from acute and convalescent COVID-19. The analysed material was cDNA or gDNA that came from T cells, B-cell-depleted T cells, or PBMCs.

Germline V gives CDR1 KGHSH, CDR2 LQKENI. Trimming took 6 bases from V and 0 from J, leaving 9 bases between them. The CDR3 is made up of 14 amino acids. Per the study methods: Amplification of reference gene primers provided the estimated nucleated cell counts. The method was immunoSEQ multiplex PCR; TCRdb's version includes in-frame clones alone and lacks a portion of them. The V and J calls and clone size were taken over from that table, and D and trimming were inferred from the DNA. The sample carries about 160,000 clones, 81% recorded once. J is TRBJ1-5 and V is TRBV18, with D unresolved. The receptor was isolated from a human donor in a cohort sampled during active COVID-19. The source material was peripheral blood. CDR3 sequence (DNA): TGTGCCAGCTCCAAGCAGGCTAGCAATCAGCCCCAGCATTTT. This translates into CASSKQASNQPQHF.